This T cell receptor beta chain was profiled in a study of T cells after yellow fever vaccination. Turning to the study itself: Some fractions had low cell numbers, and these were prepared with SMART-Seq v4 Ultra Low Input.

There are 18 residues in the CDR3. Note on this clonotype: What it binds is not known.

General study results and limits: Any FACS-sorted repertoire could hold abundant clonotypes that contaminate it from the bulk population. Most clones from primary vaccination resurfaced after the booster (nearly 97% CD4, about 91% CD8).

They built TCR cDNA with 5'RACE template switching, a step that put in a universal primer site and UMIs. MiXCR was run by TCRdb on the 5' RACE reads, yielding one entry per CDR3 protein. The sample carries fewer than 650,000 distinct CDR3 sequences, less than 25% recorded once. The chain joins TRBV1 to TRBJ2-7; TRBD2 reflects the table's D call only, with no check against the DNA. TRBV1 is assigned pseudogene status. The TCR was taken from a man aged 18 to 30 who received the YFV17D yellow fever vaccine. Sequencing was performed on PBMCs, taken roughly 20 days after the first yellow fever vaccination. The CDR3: CTSSQDIGPSLTHYEQYV. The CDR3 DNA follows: TGCACCAGCAGCCAAGATATCGGGCCCTCCCTAACGCACTACGAGCAGTACGTC.